This T cell receptor (beta chain) was retrieved from a study of blood T cell repertoires in COVID-19. CDR3 size: 16 residues. CDR1 and CDR2 (germline): SNHLY, FYNNEI. The V end lost 4 bases, the J end lost 6 bases, and 19 bases lay between the germline ends. This table comes from immunoSEQ multiplex PCR, and its TCRdb copy is limited to in-frame clones, with some not included. Of about 50,000 clones in the sample, 85% are singletons; the top ten hold less than 6.5%. This chain uses TRBV2 with TRBJ2-1; TRBD2 is a possible D gene (6 bases). The clonotype comes from a woman aged 60 to 75 with acute or convalescent COVID-19. The sample comprised peripheral blood. The CDR3 sequence is CASSVFSGRVGNEQFF. The CDR3 nucleotides are TGTGCCAGCAGTGTATTTAGCGGCAGAGTGGGCAATGAGCAGTTCTTC. The full variable domain, rest sourced from reference TRBV2 and TRBJ2-1, is EPEVTQTPSHQVTQMGQEVILRCVPISNHLYFYWYRQILGQKVEFLVSFYNNEISEKSEIFDDQFSVERPDGSNFTLKIRSTKLEDSAMYFCASSVFSGRVGNEQFFGPGTRLTVL.